A selection of T cell receptor beta chains follows, all from one sample in a study of cytomegalovirus exposure and HLA in healthy donors. Repertoires were generated with immunoSEQ multiplex PCR, while TCRdb's copy carries only in-frame clones and drops some. This sample carries 150,000 or so clones, around three quarters of them seen once, and the ten largest clones take about 13%. Sequencing was done on a sample of PBMCs. These receptors were collected from a middle-aged man in good health and CMV-seropositive. The CDR3 runs from the conserved cysteine through the conserved F or W. D genes are given only for firm matches. The size of a clone is reported for some rows only, either as once, few or many, or as a class for expanded clones.

V	size	D	J	length	CDR3	DNA
TRBV7-2	once	NA	TRBJ1-4	13	CASSPDTDEKLFF	TGTGCCAGCAGCCCGGACACAGATGAAAAACTGTTTTTT
TRBV5-4	NA	TRBD2	TRBJ2-3	15	CASSPSGRAGDTQYF	TGTGCCAGCAGCCCTAGCGGGAGGGCCGGAGATACGCAGTATTTT
TRBV7-6	NA	TRBD2	TRBJ2-1	15	CASSASGGSYNEQFF	TGTGCCAGCAGCGCTAGCGGAGGCTCCTACAATGAGCAGTTCTTC
TRBV2	NA	NA	TRBJ1-6	14	CASMRDTYNSPLHF	TGTGCCAGCATGAGGGATACCTATAATTCACCCCTCCACTTT
TRBV11-2	NA	TRBD1	TRBJ2-5	14	CASSRTGGGETQYF	TGTGCCAGCAGCCGCACAGGGGGCGGTGAGACCCAGTACTTC
TRBV7-8	NA	NA	TRBJ2-7	16	CASSLVVPTVTYEQYF	TGTGCCAGCAGCTTAGTAGTACCGACAGTTACCTACGAGCAGTACTTC
TRBV6-1	NA	NA	TRBJ2-6	14	CATPVRSGANVLTF	TGTGCCACCCCGGTGCGGTCCGGGGCCAACGTCCTGACTTTC
TRBV10-3	NA	TRBD2	TRBJ2-7	14	CAIRLAGVKGEQYF	TGTGCCATCAGGCTAGCGGGAGTAAAGGGCGAGCAGTACTTC
TRBV27	NA	TRBD1	TRBJ2-2	15	CASSSGQGATGELFF	TGTGCCAGCAGTTCGGGACAGGGGGCCACCGGGGAGCTGTTTTTT
TRBV4-2	NA	NA	TRBJ2-1	16	CASSQDRGWGTNEQFF	TGTGCCAGCAGCCAAGATAGGGGGTGGGGTACGAATGAGCAGTTCTTC
TRBV7-2	few	NA	TRBJ1-2	16	CASSLMPGYSNYGYTF	TGTGCCAGCAGCCTCATGCCAGGGTATTCTAACTATGGCTACACCTTC
TRBV5-4	NA	NA	TRBJ2-3	12	CASSLAAGTQYF	TGTGCCAGCAGCTTGGCAGCGGGTACGCAGTATTTT
TRBV10-3	few	TRBD2	TRBJ2-1	12	CATRTSGSAGFF	TGTGCCACTCGGACTAGCGGGTCGGCGGGGTTCTTC
TRBV7-2	many	TRBD2	TRBJ2-1	16	CASSLVRLAVYNEQFF	TGTGCCAGCAGCTTAGTCCGCCTAGCGGTTTACAATGAGCAGTTCTTC
TRBV4-2	NA	NA	TRBJ2-6	20	CASSPHAGWGQRSGANVLTF	TGTGCCAGCAGCCCTCACGCCGGCTGGGGCCAGAGGTCCGGGGCCAACGTCCTGACTTTC
TRBV5-6	NA	TRBD2	TRBJ2-3	15	CASSWAGAAWDTQYF	TGTGCCAGCAGCTGGGCGGGAGCAGCGTGGGATACGCAGTATTTT
TRBV2	NA	NA	TRBJ2-2	14	CASRVGGSTGELFF	TGTGCCAGCAGGGTGGGGGGTAGTACCGGGGAGCTGTTTTTT
TRBV11-2	NA	TRBD2	TRBJ2-1	14	CASSLASGYNEQFF	TGTGCCAGCAGCTTGGCTAGCGGATACAATGAGCAGTTCTTC
TRBV28	few	NA	TRBJ2-1	14	CASSFGRRLGEQFF	TGTGCCAGCAGTTTCGGACGGAGGCTAGGTGAGCAGTTCTTC
TRBV10-2	NA	TRBD2	TRBJ2-1	15	CASSQSGSSYNEQFF	TGCGCCAGCAGCCAAAGCGGGAGCTCCTACAATGAGCAGTTCTTC
TRBV10-3	NA	NA	TRBJ1-6	15	CAISESTGYNSPLHF	TGTGCCATCAGTGAGTCGACAGGTTATAATTCACCCCTCCACTTT
TRBV2	NA	NA	TRBJ2-7	14	CASSEVMAPYEQYF	TGTGCCAGCAGTGAAGTAATGGCTCCCTACGAGCAGTACTTC
TRBV2	few	TRBD1	TRBJ1-2	12	CASRTGPYGYTF	TGTGCCAGCCGGACAGGGCCCTATGGCTACACCTTC